This T cell receptor (beta chain) was retrieved from a study of T cell responses to AZD1222 COVID-19 vaccine. Clones were sequenced by immunoSEQ multiplex PCR, and TCRdb holds only the in-frame ones, with some missing. Of tens of thousands of clones in the sample, 90% to 95% were seen once. The sequence was collected from an adult who received the MenACWY meningococcal vaccine as a control. Sequences were derived from peripheral blood, sampled 28 days after the second dose of the MenACWY control vaccine.

CDR3 loop: CASSLLAGRGEKLFF. CDR3 bases: TGCGCCAGCAGCTTGTTGGCAGGGCGGGGGGAAAAACTGTTTTTT. The chain recombines TRBV5-1 with TRBJ1-4; weak D call: TRBD1 (5 bases). Germline V gives CDR1 SGHRS, CDR2 YFSETQ. This CDR3 contains 15 residues. Trimming left V 1 base short and J 8 bases short, with 15 bases between.